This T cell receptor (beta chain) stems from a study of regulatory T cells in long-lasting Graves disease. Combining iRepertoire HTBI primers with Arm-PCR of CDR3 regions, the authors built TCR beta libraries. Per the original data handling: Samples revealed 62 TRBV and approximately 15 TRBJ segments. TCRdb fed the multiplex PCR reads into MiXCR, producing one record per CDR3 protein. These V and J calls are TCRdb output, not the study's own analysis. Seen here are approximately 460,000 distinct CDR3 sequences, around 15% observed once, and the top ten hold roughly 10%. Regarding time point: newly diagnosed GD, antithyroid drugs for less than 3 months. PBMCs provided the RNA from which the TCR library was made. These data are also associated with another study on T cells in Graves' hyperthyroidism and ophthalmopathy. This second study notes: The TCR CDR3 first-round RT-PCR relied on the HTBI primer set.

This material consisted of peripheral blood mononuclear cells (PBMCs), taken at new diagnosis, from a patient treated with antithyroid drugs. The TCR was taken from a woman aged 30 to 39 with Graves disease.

CDR3 bases: TGTGCCAGCAGTGGGGACAGGGGTCGCGAGCAGTACTTC. Translating gives CASSGDRGREQYF. The chain has TRBV7-2 and TRBJ2-7; TRBD1 matches at 10 bases. The ends lost 6 bases at V and 6 bases at J; junction bases unmatched: 5. Per the germline V gene, CDR1 is SGHTA and CDR2 is FQGNSA. The CDR3 is 13 residues long.